This T cell receptor (beta chain) was profiled in a study of shared clonotypes between healthy human individuals (dated by TCRdb to the early 2020s). Broadly, across the study: A few men and a couple of women, aged 18 to 49 years, made up the cohort. Per donor, three plates each were used for CD4 naive and CD4 memory, two for CD8 naive, and one for CD8 memory. To increase sequencing depth and limit assay-specific biases, different laboratories used diverse techniques to prepare libraries and sequence TCR repertoires. Per donor, leukapheresis produced somewhere between about 0.85 and 10 billion PBMCs. Blood TCR repertoires of about five healthy adults were deeply sequenced to estimate repertoire size and the extent of clonotype sharing between individuals. What the authors observed across the whole study: Only blood was sampled, and tissue TCR repertoires likely differ from those in blood. Because the study included only a small number of donors, the genetic and exposure-history diversity represented was limited. Pairwise subsampling led to the expectation that sequencing depth would affect the degree of clonotype sharing among donors. Clonotypes shared by all four sorted-subset donors showed higher generation probabilities than non-shared clonotypes. Naive subsets generally had larger estimated clonotype richness than memory subsets. Around 5.4% of naive CD4, 3% to 3.5% of naive CD8, roughly 2.5% of memory CD4, and 0.35% to 0.4% of memory CD8 clonotypes were shared across several donors. Even with the large sequencing depth, rarefaction of the sorted-subset datasets indicated that sequencing was incomplete.

For this clone: The clone's antigen remains unknown. No much larger clone is present one base from it, and per-base qualities are unavailable.

TCR CDR3 regions were amplified from genomic DNA by multiplex PCR using the deep immunoSEQ assay. Extracted genomic DNA from each cell subset was spread evenly across all wells of several immunoSEQ 96-well plates, with each plate serving as a replicate. Each replicate PCR for sorted subsets received about 200 ng genomic DNA, equal to tens of thousands of T cell genomes. Purified libraries were measured with a Qubit 3.0 fluorometer, size-checked on a Bioanalyzer 2100, and measured again with the KAPA Library Quantification kit. Each immunoSEQ 96-well plate was sequenced on its own single-read 150-cycle Illumina NextSeq 550 flow cell. The authors processed their data as follows. Because the immunoSEQ output held only junctional sequences and lacked quality scores, the filtering could not match the filtering applied to full-length reads. To assign V/J genes and CDR3, sequences were annotated using PyIR, a Python wrapper for IgBLAST v1.9, with IMGT germline references. Reads with weak V/J assignments (E-value above 1e-6), missing CDR3, stop codons, out-of-frame junctions, or ambiguous translated residues were removed. V3J clonotypes were defined as sequences sharing the same inferred V gene, J gene, and CDR3 amino acid sequence. Percentage overlap between repertoires was calculated by dividing the number of shared unique clonotypes by the size of the smaller repertoire. Repertoire richness was assessed with RTK rarefaction, the Chao1 estimator, and Recon v2.1 estimates of unobserved clonotypes. Generation probabilities for all TCRbeta clonotypes obtained by the gDNA method from a few donors were computed using OLGA. As stored in TCRdb, this immuneACCESS dataset retains in-frame rearrangements with V and J assigned. A fraction of the clones does not appear; measured against another copy, unresolved V genes explain less than half of the discrepancy, and the remainder lacks a known reason. Clone size and V and J calls were adopted from that table, with D and trimming inferred from the DNA. The sample has about 510,000 clones on record, 90% to 96% of them singletons. Of the sample, 0.06% is held by the ten largest clones.

The donors were healthy, HIV-negative adults with no recently reported acute infections or vaccinations. All donors were Caucasian adults living in Nashville, Tennessee, USA. Magnetic negative selection was used to enrich CD4+ T cells, after which naive cells were positively selected on CD45RA and the negative fraction became the memory subset. Blood was obtained by leukapheresis, after which PBMCs were separated by Ficoll-Histopaque density gradient centrifugation and cryopreserved in liquid nitrogen vapor phase. Analytical flow cytometry was used to check the purity and quantity of every magnetically sorted T cell population. From each sorted fraction, genomic DNA was isolated and quantified by UV absorbance on a Nanodrop 2000c. CDR1 is given as SGDLS and CDR2 as YYNGEE, both from the germline V gene. The junction shows trimming of 0 bases on V and 4 bases on J, plus 26 bases between the germline ends. The CDR3 spans 19 residues, from the cysteine through the phenylalanine. CDR3 DNA only is kept here, 57 bases in frame from base 1.

The rearranged chain carries TRBV9 and TRBJ2-7, with no D gene named confidently. The sample consisted of naive CD4+ T cells sorted from blood. The meaning of the sample's cell subset or site label: CD45RA+ positively selected. This TCR derives from a woman in her 30s in good health. The CDR3 has the sequence CASSVGAGDKSLRYYEQYF. Here is the DNA: TGTGCCAGCAGCGTAGGGGCCGGAGATAAAAGTCTTCGATATTACGAGCAGTACTTC.